This T cell receptor (beta chain) appears in the sequencing data of a study of cytomegalovirus exposure and HLA in healthy donors. At the level of the study: Earlier, 95 million to 120 million unique TCR beta sequences were recovered from about 200 million T cells by an analysis.

Remarks on this clone: Its specificity is unknown.

PCR amplification relied on 60 Vbeta primers (plus 13 Jbeta primers). Assay: immunoSEQ multiplex PCR; the TCRdb copy retains only in-frame clones and omits some. Here the sample spans some 120,000 clones, roughly 9% being singletons. Overall study findings and caveats: Later on, an analysis showed TCR association rates differing by HLA locus, with DRB1 the most and HLA-C the fewest.

The source is a man aged 25 to 40 in good health and CMV-seronegative. Sequencing was carried out using PBMCs.

The CDR3 nucleotides are TGTGCTAGTGGTTTGGTCGGGACAGGGGCAGAAAAACTGTTTTTT. The encoded protein is CASGLVGTGAEKLFF. This chain joins TRBV12-5 and TRBJ1-4, with TRBD1 identical over 10 bases. The CDR3 consists of 15 residues. The J segment lost 8 bases and the V segment lost 0 bases, leaving 3 bases of the junction unmatched. Germline lookup yields CDR1 LGHNT and CDR2 FRNRAP.